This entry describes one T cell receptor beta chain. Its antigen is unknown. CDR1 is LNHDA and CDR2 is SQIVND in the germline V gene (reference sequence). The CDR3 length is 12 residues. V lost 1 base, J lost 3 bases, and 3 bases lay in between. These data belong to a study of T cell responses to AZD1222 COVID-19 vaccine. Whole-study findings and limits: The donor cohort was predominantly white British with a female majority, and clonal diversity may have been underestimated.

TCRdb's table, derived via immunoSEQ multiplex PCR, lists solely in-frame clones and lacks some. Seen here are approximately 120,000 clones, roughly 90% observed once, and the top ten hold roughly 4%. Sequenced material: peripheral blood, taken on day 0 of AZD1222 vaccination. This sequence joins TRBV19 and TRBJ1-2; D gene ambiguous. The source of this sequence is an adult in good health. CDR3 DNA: TGTGCCAGTAGTATAGGGGACTATGGCTACACCTTC. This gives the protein CASSIGDYGYTF.